The 32 T cell receptor beta chains below come from one sample, sequenced in a study of T cell repertoires in cytomegalovirus infection. TCRdb ran MiXCR on the reads and lists one entry per CDR3 protein. The table includes about 250,000 distinct CDR3 sequences, roughly an eighth detected once. The sequencing input was PBMCs. These receptors were obtained from a human donor in good health (CMV status not recorded). Some clones in this sample may be carry-over from other donors' samples.

This clonotype was picked up a small number of times. V gene TRBV29-1 combines with J gene TRBJ1-5; D call uncertain. The CDR3 sequence is 12 residues long. With 4 bases removed from V and 2 bases from J, the gap between germline ends came to 6 bases. CDR1 and CDR2 from the germline V gene are SQVTM and ANQGSEA. The CDR3 sequence: CSVGNGNQPQHF. The CDR3 nucleotides are TGCAGCGTTGGGAACGGCAATCAGCCCCAGCATTTT.

This clonotype was recorded only once. The chain is built from TRBV29-1 and TRBJ2-3; D is undetermined. V was trimmed by 8 bases and J by 6 bases, leaving 15 bases between them. Germline CDR1 SQVTM, CDR2 ANQGSEA. The CDR3 spans 12 residues. This CDR3 reads CSPCLPGDTQYF. CDR3 DNA: TGCAGCCCTTGTCTTCCTGGGGATACGCAGTATTTT.

This clonotype showed up just a few times. This chain links TRBV19 with TRBJ2-1; D is unresolved. The CDR3 contains 14 residues. The germline V and J ends were trimmed by 3 bases and 0 bases, with 6 bases remaining between them. Germline CDR1 reads LNHDA; CDR2 reads SQIVND (reference sequence). CDR3 bases: TGTGCCAGTAGTATCATGGACTCCTACAATGAGCAGTTCTTC. It codes for CASSIMDSYNEQFF.

The chain has TRBV5-6 and TRBJ2-3, with TRBD1 identical over 7 bases. The CDR3 loop spans 15 amino acids. V lost 5 bases and J lost 2; bases outside the gene matches: 8. Per the germline V gene, CDR1 is SGHDT and CDR2 is YYEEEE. The CDR3 here is CASRWTGEFTDTQYF. In DNA, the CDR3 is TGTGCCAGCAGGTGGACAGGAGAATTCACAGATACGCAGTATTTT.

The V call is TRBV14, the J call TRBJ1-4, with unresolved D. Trimming left V 0 bases short and J 8 bases short, with 10 bases between. The CDR3 extends over 14 amino acids. Germline CDR1 is SGHDN and CDR2 is FVKESK. The CDR3 loop reads CASSQDRRSEKLFF. DNA of the CDR3: TGTGCCAGCAGCCAAGATCGGAGAAGCGAAAAACTGTTTTTT.

The rearrangement links TRBV29-1 to TRBJ1-1; 7 bases line up with TRBD1. J lost 0 bases, V lost 6 bases, and 4 bases had no gene match. The CDR3 sequence is 13 residues long. CDR1 and CDR2 (germline): SQVTM, ANQGSEA. The DNA of the CDR3 is TGCAGCGTCGGGGACAGCTTGAACACTGAAGCTTTCTTT. This codes for CSVGDSLNTEAFF.

This clonotype was seen only a few times. V gene TRBV3-1 combines with J gene TRBJ2-1; 12 positions match TRBD2. The CDR3 loop spans 17 amino acids. Germline CDR1 reads LGHDT; CDR2 reads YNNKEL (reference sequence). V lost 5 bases, J lost 2 bases, and 7 bases stayed unmatched. The CDR3 sequence is CASSSSGGGPTYNEQFF. The CDR3 DNA is TGTGCCAGCAGCTCTAGCGGGGGGGGACCTACCTACAATGAGCAGTTCTTC.

In its sample, this clonotype was seen many times. The V gene is TRBV19, the J gene TRBJ2-6; D may be TRBD1 or TRBD2 (5 bases each). This CDR3 comprises 15 residues. Trimming removed 9 bases from V and 0 bases from J, with 12 bases in between. Looked up from germline, CDR1 is LNHDA and CDR2 is SQIVND (reference sequence). The CDR3 region is CASGAPISGANVLTF. The CDR3, as DNA: TGTGCCAGCGGGGCCCCTATCTCTGGGGCCAACGTCCTGACTTTC.

The chain carries TRBV11-3 and TRBJ2-7; D gene unclear. The CDR3 is 17 residues long. Trimming took 0 bases from V and 3 from J, leaving 18 bases between them. Germline CDR1 SGHNT, CDR2 YENEEA. CDR3 protein: CASSLDRGPPIHYEQYF. In DNA, the CDR3 is TGTGCCAGCAGCTTAGATCGAGGACCGCCCATCCACTACGAGCAGTACTTC.

The V gene is TRBV28, the J gene TRBJ1-2; D is undetermined. The CDR3 has 11 amino acids. Trimming took off 6 bases at V and 6 bases at J, with 8 bases between the two ends. CDR1 MDHEN and CDR2 SYDVKM come from the germline V gene. The CDR3 sequence: CASSQLDGYTF. The CDR3 DNA follows: TGTGCCAGCAGCCAGTTGGATGGCTACACCTTC.

This clonotype was observed many times. V and J are TRBV7-2 and TRBJ2-7; weak D call: TRBD1 (5 bases). CDR3 length: 14 amino acids. V shed 3 bases and J shed 4 bases, with 13 bases lying between them. Germline CDR1 and CDR2: SGHTA and FQGNSA. The CDR3 region has the DNA TGTGCCAGCAGCTTTTCCCTCGCAGGGTACGAGCAGTACTTC. Protein: CASSFSLAGYEQYF.

This rearrangement joins TRBV7-2 to TRBJ1-4, with D uncertain. The CDR3 contains 15 residues. Trimming stripped 1 base from V and 3 bases from J, with 9 bases between. Per germline, CDR1 SGHTA and CDR2 FQGNSA. The CDR3: CASSLGSTPNEKLFF. DNA for the CDR3: TGTGCCAGCAGCTTAGGGTCTACCCCTAATGAAAAACTGTTTTTT.

V and J are TRBV6-8 and TRBJ2-5, with D tentatively TRBD1 (7 bases). CDR3 length: 15 amino acids. CDR1 is MNHGY, CDR2 SAAAGT, per germline. Trimming removed 2 bases from V and 4 bases from J, with 14 bases in between. The chain's CDR3 is CASSYPGQEGETQYF. CDR3 DNA sequence: TGTGCCAGCAGTTACCCCGGACAGGAGGGAGAGACCCAGTACTTC.

This chain uses TRBV18 with TRBJ2-7; 7 nucleotides match TRBD2. The CDR3 has 14 amino acids. V gave up 6 bases and J gave up 5 bases; unmatched junction bases: 10. CDR1 and CDR2 (germline): KGHSH, LQKENI. CDR3 bases: TGTGCCAGCTCTTTGACAGCCGCGGGGGACGAGCAGTACTTC. Its translation is CASSLTAAGDEQYF.

The sample holds many counts of this clonotype. The CDR3, as DNA: TGTGCCAGCAGCTTAGATGGGCAGGTATCCTACGAGCAGTACTTC. Translation gives CASSLDGQVSYEQYF. The V and J genes are TRBV7-9 and TRBJ2-7, with D unclear. CDR3 length equals 15 residues. Deletions cut 1 base from V and 1 base from J, with 11 bases between. Germline V lookup: CDR1 SEHNR, CDR2 FQNEAQ (reference sequence).

The chain links TRBV12-3 or TRBV12-4 to TRBJ1-2; 9 bases map to TRBD1. The length of the CDR3 is 12 residues. With V trimmed by 3 bases and J by 10 bases, 3 bases remained unmatched. CDR3 sequence: CASSFGTGYYTF. CDR3 DNA sequence: TGTGCCAGCAGTTTCGGGACAGGGTACTACACCTTC.

The CDR3 region has the DNA TGCAGCGTTGAAAGGGGAGGACAGTCCCTAGAGCAGTTCTTC. This translates into CSVERGGQSLEQFF. V is TRBV29-1 and J is TRBJ2-1; either TRBD1 or TRBD2 may supply D (6 bases each). CDR1 is SQVTM, CDR2 ANQGSEA, per germline. The CDR3 totals 14 residues. V was shortened by 2 bases and J by 10 bases, with 18 bases between the two germline ends.

The genes are TRBV5-4 and TRBJ2-3; 8 bases line up with TRBD1. Germline V gives CDR1 SGHNT, CDR2 YYREEE (reference sequence). This CDR3 spans 16 amino acids. J was trimmed by 2 bases and V by 3 bases; bases with no gene match: 8. Here the CDR3 DNA reads TGTGCCAGCAGCTCTCGACAGGGGAATATCACAGATACGCAGTATTTT. Protein sequence: CASSSRQGNITDTQYF. The variable domain in full, completed from reference TRBV5-4 and TRBJ2-3, reads ETGVTQSPTHLIKTRGQQVTLRCSSQSGHNTVSWYQQALGQGPQFIFQYYREEENGRGNFPPRFSGLQFPNYSSELNVNALELDDSALYLCASSSRQGNITDTQYFGPGTRLTVL.

Ten or more counts support this clonotype. The gene calls are TRBV7-2 and TRBJ2-7, with 11 bases matching TRBD2. With V trimmed by 3 bases and J by 7 bases, 5 bases remained unmatched. The V gene's germline CDR1 is SGHTA and CDR2 FQGNSA. The CDR3 has 14 amino acids. The CDR3 DNA follows: TGTGCCAGCAGCTTTATGATAGCGGGGGGGGAGCAGTACTTC. Translating gives CASSFMIAGGEQYF.

This clonotype was recorded at least ten times. The V call is TRBV6-2 or TRBV6-3, the J call TRBJ2-7; 15 positions match TRBD2. Trimming removed 5 bases from V and 0 bases from J; junction bases left unmatched: 5. The CDR3 is made up of 17 amino acids. Germline-derived CDR1 and CDR2 are MNHEY and SVGEGT. The CDR3 coding sequence is TGTGCCAGCAGTGTCGGACTAGCGGGAGGGATCTCCTACGAGCAGTACTTC. The encoded protein is CASSVGLAGGISYEQYF.

This clonotype was counted a few times. V and J are TRBV19 and TRBJ2-2; maybe TRBD1 (5 bases). Per the germline V gene, CDR1 is LNHDA and CDR2 is SQIVND (reference sequence). The germline V and J ends were trimmed by 6 bases and 4 bases, with 6 bases remaining between them. The CDR3 contains 12 residues. CDR3 coding DNA: TGTGCCAGTAGACAGGCCACCGGGGAGCTGTTTTTT. As protein: CASRQATGELFF.

The CDR3 nucleotides read TGCAGTGCTACCCGGGACTCCTTGGACGGACTGTTTTTT. It encodes CSATRDSLDGLFF. The rearrangement links TRBV20-1 to TRBJ1-4; maybe TRBD1 (5 bases). The CDR3 covers 13 residues. V was pared by 4 bases and J by 13 bases, with 19 bases between. From germline, CDR1 is DFQATT and CDR2 SNEGSKA (reference sequence).

Ten or more counts support this clonotype. The chain joins TRBV7-2 to TRBJ2-3; D gene uncertain. The CDR3 consists of 14 residues. CDR1 SGHTA and CDR2 FQGNSA come from the germline V gene. With 0 bases removed from V and 6 bases from J, the gap between germline ends came to 10 bases. The CDR3 reads CASSLARQPDTQYF. As DNA, the CDR3 is TGTGCCAGCAGCTTAGCGCGGCAGCCCGATACGCAGTATTTT.

This chain links TRBV29-1 with TRBJ1-1; 9 bases agree with TRBD1. The CDR3 covers 13 residues. The V gene end was trimmed by 4 bases and the J gene end by 3 bases; junction bases not matched to a gene: 3. Germline V CDR1 and CDR2: SQVTM, ANQGSEA. CDR3 nucleotide sequence: TGCAGCGTTGGGGACAGGGTGGACACTGAAGCTTTCTTT. Its translation: CSVGDRVDTEAFF.

This clonotype was observed a few times. The chain links TRBV19 to TRBJ1-5; 8 bases line up with TRBD1. This CDR3 region has 11 residues. Germline CDR1 and CDR2: LNHDA and SQIVND (reference sequence). Trimming removed 8 bases from V and 15 bases from J; junction bases left unmatched: 9. Written as DNA, the CDR3 is TGTGCCAGTGGGACAGGCTCCCCCGGGCATTTT. It specifies CASGTGSPGHF. The whole variable domain, remainder taken from reference TRBV19 and TRBJ1-5, is DGGITQSPKYLFRKEGQNVTLSCEQNLNHDAMYWYRQDPGQGLRLIYYSQIVNDFQKGDIAEGYSVSREKKESFPLTVTSAQKNPTAFYLCASGTGSPGHFGDGTRLSIL.

This CDR3 reads CSVDGGGYNEQFF. DNA for the CDR3: TGCAGCGTGGACGGAGGGGGTTACAATGAGCAGTTCTTC. The rearrangement uses TRBV29-1 and TRBJ2-1; tentatively, D is TRBD1 or TRBD2 (6 bases each). The CDR3 is 13 amino acids. Germline V CDR1 and CDR2: SQVTM, ANQGSEA. With 6 bases removed from V and 4 bases from J, the gap between germline ends came to 13 bases.

This clonotype was found a few times. The rearrangement joins TRBV5-1 to TRBJ1-2, with D possibly being TRBD1 (5 bases). Germline V gene sequence: CDR1 SGHRS, CDR2 YFSETQ. V lost 0 bases to trimming and J lost 10 bases, with 13 bases between them. This CDR3 has 13 residues. CDR3 DNA: TGCGCCAGCAGCTTGGTGACAGTAACCAACTACACCTTC. Translated, it gives CASSLVTVTNYTF.

The chain employs TRBV20-1 and TRBJ1-2; D may be TRBD1 (6 bases). CDR1 and CDR2 (germline): DFQATT, SNEGSKA (reference sequence). This CDR3 has 14 residues. The V end was cut by 0 bases, the J end by 2 bases, with 10 bases between. CDR3 in DNA: TGCAGTGCTAGAGAGGCAGGGGCCAACTATGGCTACACCTTC. It yields the protein CSAREAGANYGYTF.

This clonotype appeared many times. The V gene is TRBV28, the J gene TRBJ2-7; D ambiguous. Per germline, CDR1 MDHEN and CDR2 SYDVKM. This CDR3 spans 13 amino acids. The V gene lost 7 bases and the J gene lost 0 bases, with 10 bases spanning the gap. The DNA for the CDR3 is TGTGCCAGCAATACCCAGGCCTCCTACGAGCAGTACTTC. Its translation is CASNTQASYEQYF. Full variable domain (rest looked up from reference TRBV28 and TRBJ2-7): DVKVTQSSRYLVKRTGEKVFLECVQDMDHENMFWYRQDPGLGLRLIYFSYDVKMKEKGDIPEGYSVSREKKERFSLILESASTNQTSMYLCASNTQASYEQYFGPGTRLTVT.

In its sample, this clonotype was seen many times. The V gene is TRBV12-3 or TRBV12-4, the J gene TRBJ2-3; possibly TRBD1 for D (5 bases). V lost 1 base and J 1 base, leaving 9 bases between the germline ends. CDR3 length: 15 amino acids. The CDR3 here is CASSLEGHRTDTQYF. The DNA of the CDR3 is TGTGCCAGCAGTTTAGAAGGACACCGCACAGATACGCAGTATTTT.

V and J are TRBV6-2 or TRBV6-3 and TRBJ2-1; D unresolved. The V end lost 4 bases, the J end lost 9 bases, and 10 bases lay between the germline ends. This CDR3 is 12 amino acids long. CDR1 is MNHEY and CDR2 is SVGEGT in the germline V gene. This CDR3 reads CASSSPIAEQFF. The CDR3 DNA is TGTGCCAGCAGTTCTCCTATCGCTGAGCAGTTCTTC.

The rearrangement joins TRBV28 to TRBJ2-6, with D tentatively TRBD2 (5 bases). This CDR3 has 16 residues. The V gene's germline CDR1 is MDHEN and CDR2 SYDVKM. V was clipped by 9 bases and J by 0 bases, with 15 bases between them. The CDR3 loop reads CASTGNEGSGANVLTF. CDR3 nucleotides: TGTGCCAGTACGGGTAATGAGGGCTCTGGGGCCAACGTCCTGACTTTC.